The TCR beta chain under discussion was sequenced for a study of blood T cell repertoires in COVID-19. Study summary: Donors in the United States, Italy and Spain gave samples during acute or convalescent COVID-19.

The CDR3 consists of 15 residues. V lost 0 bases and J lost 10; bases outside the gene matches: 7. Germline V CDR1 and CDR2: SGHRS, YFSETQ. The table came from immunoSEQ multiplex PCR; TCRdb's copy has only in-frame clones and leaves some out. The table includes 65,000 to 70,000 clones, nearly 80% detected once. What was sequenced was peripheral blood. This TCR was recovered from a woman in her sixties or seventies with acute or convalescent COVID-19. The chain has TRBV5-1 and TRBJ1-6; 7 positions agree with TRBD1. The CDR3 DNA sequence: TGCGCCAGCAGCTTGGAAGGGACAGTTAACTCACCCCTCCACTTT. Translation: CASSLEGTVNSPLHF.